This is a list of T cell receptor beta chains from one sample in a study of cytomegalovirus exposure and HLA in healthy donors. Profiling relied on immunoSEQ multiplex PCR, and the TCRdb table lists in-frame clones only, not all of them. This listing includes tens of thousands of clones. Sequencing was performed on PBMCs. The receptors originated from a woman aged 45 to 65 in good health and CMV-seropositive. Each CDR3 is given with its conserved first and last residue. A D gene is named only where the DNA matches it firmly. The listing skips clone size in some rows; elsewhere it reads once, few, many or a size class.

cdr3_aa: CASSPSGIPNYGYTF; cdr3_nt: TGTGCCAGCAGCCCGTCGGGGATACCTAACTATGGCTACACCTTC; j_call: TRBJ1-2; clone_size: -; d_call: -; v_call: TRBV14
cdr3_aa: CASYQGTKNIQYF; cdr3_nt: TGTGCCAGCTACCAGGGAACCAAAAACATTCAGTACTTC; j_call: TRBJ2-4; clone_size: -; d_call: -; v_call: TRBV6-6
cdr3_aa: CASSADLNTEAFF; cdr3_nt: TGTGCCAGCAGCGCAGACTTGAACACTGAAGCTTTCTTT; j_call: TRBJ1-1; clone_size: -; d_call: -; v_call: TRBV7-6
cdr3_aa: CASRTIQRRAYEQYF; cdr3_nt: TGTGCCAGCAGGACAATACAGCGGCGAGCCTACGAGCAGTACTTC; j_call: TRBJ2-7; clone_size: -; d_call: -; v_call: TRBV6-5
cdr3_aa: CASSLREGGDQPQHF; cdr3_nt: TGTGCCAGCAGCTTACGTGAGGGGGGGGATCAGCCCCAGCATTTT; j_call: TRBJ1-5; clone_size: -; d_call: -; v_call: TRBV7-6
cdr3_aa: CASSWGQGAPSTGELFF; cdr3_nt: TGTGCCAGCAGCTGGGGACAGGGGGCTCCGTCCACCGGGGAGCTGTTTTTT; j_call: TRBJ2-2; clone_size: -; d_call: TRBD1; v_call: TRBV7-8
cdr3_aa: CASSPSGQASAEQYF; cdr3_nt: TGTGCCAGCTCACCTTCGGGACAGGCATCGGCCGAGCAGTACTTC; j_call: TRBJ2-7; clone_size: -; d_call: TRBD1; v_call: TRBV9
cdr3_aa: CASSLIVRPYEQYF; cdr3_nt: TGCGCCAGCAGCTTGATAGTCAGGCCCTACGAGCAGTACTTC; j_call: TRBJ2-7; clone_size: -; d_call: -; v_call: TRBV5-1
cdr3_aa: CASTPIDRGFQPQHF; cdr3_nt: TGTGCCAGCACCCCCATCGACAGGGGGTTTCAGCCCCAGCATTTT; j_call: TRBJ1-5; clone_size: -; d_call: TRBD1; v_call: TRBV28
cdr3_aa: CASHPDAGQETQYF; cdr3_nt: TGTGCCAGCCACCCAGATGCGGGGCAAGAGACCCAGTACTTC; j_call: TRBJ2-5; clone_size: -; d_call: -; v_call: TRBV6-1
cdr3_aa: CASSPQTGGVGRNTIYF; cdr3_nt: TGTGCCAGCAGTCCTCAAACCGGGGGGGTCGGCCGGAACACCATATATTTT; j_call: TRBJ1-3; clone_size: -; d_call: -; v_call: TRBV25-1
cdr3_aa: CASRLQGAAGELFF; cdr3_nt: TGTGCCAGCAGGTTACAGGGGGCGGCCGGGGAGCTGTTTTTT; j_call: TRBJ2-2; clone_size: -; d_call: TRBD1; v_call: TRBV2
cdr3_aa: CASSLVDRPTEAFF; cdr3_nt: TGTGCCAGCAGCTTGGTGGACAGGCCCACTGAAGCTTTCTTT; j_call: TRBJ1-1; clone_size: -; d_call: TRBD1; v_call: TRBV5-4
cdr3_aa: CASTSLRGDTGELFF; cdr3_nt: TGCGCCAGCACCTCCCTCCGGGGGGACACCGGGGAGCTGTTTTTT; j_call: TRBJ2-2; clone_size: -; d_call: TRBD2; v_call: TRBV5-1
cdr3_aa: CAISARGLNYGYTF; cdr3_nt: TGTGCCATCAGTGCTAGGGGCCTTAACTATGGCTACACCTTC; j_call: TRBJ1-2; clone_size: -; d_call: -; v_call: TRBV10-3
cdr3_aa: CASSIVPDSGNTIYF; cdr3_nt: TGTGCCAGTAGTATAGTTCCAGACTCTGGAAACACCATATATTTT; j_call: TRBJ1-3; clone_size: medium-sized; d_call: -; v_call: TRBV19
cdr3_aa: CASSFGQRTSGQETQYF; cdr3_nt: TGCGCCAGCAGCTTTGGACAGAGGACTAGCGGGCAAGAGACCCAGTACTTC; j_call: TRBJ2-5; clone_size: -; d_call: TRBD2; v_call: TRBV5-1
cdr3_aa: CAISEQGGSSGNTIYF; cdr3_nt: TGTGCCATCAGTGAGCAGGGGGGCAGCTCTGGAAACACCATATATTTT; j_call: TRBJ1-3; clone_size: -; d_call: TRBD1; v_call: TRBV10-3
cdr3_aa: CASSTPGTYNEQFF; cdr3_nt: TGTGCCAGCAGTACCCCCGGGACTTACAATGAGCAGTTCTTC; j_call: TRBJ2-1; clone_size: -; d_call: -; v_call: TRBV6-5
cdr3_aa: CASSLESGGNEQYF; cdr3_nt: TGCGCCAGCAGCTTGGAAAGCGGGGGCAACGAGCAGTACTTC; j_call: TRBJ2-7; clone_size: -; d_call: TRBD2; v_call: TRBV5-1
cdr3_aa: CASSFAGQGEMNTEAFF; cdr3_nt: TGTGCCAGCAGCTTCGCGGGACAGGGAGAGATGAACACTGAAGCTTTCTTT; j_call: TRBJ1-1; clone_size: -; d_call: TRBD1; v_call: TRBV5-6
cdr3_aa: CAWSVEGGQPQHF; cdr3_nt: TGTGCCTGGAGTGTGGAGGGTGGTCAGCCCCAGCATTTT; j_call: TRBJ1-5; clone_size: -; d_call: -; v_call: TRBV30
cdr3_aa: CAWSVGDNLIGDTIYF; cdr3_nt: TGTGCCTGGAGTGTGGGGGACAATCTGATAGGGGACACCATATATTTT; j_call: TRBJ1-3; clone_size: -; d_call: -; v_call: TRBV30
cdr3_aa: CAWGTGNSYEQYF; cdr3_nt: TGTGCCTGGGGGACAGGCAACTCCTACGAGCAGTACTTC; j_call: TRBJ2-7; clone_size: -; d_call: TRBD1; v_call: TRBV30
cdr3_aa: CASSSEGYNEQFF; cdr3_nt: TGCGCCAGCAGCTCCGAGGGATACAATGAGCAGTTCTTC; j_call: TRBJ2-1; clone_size: -; d_call: -; v_call: TRBV5-1
cdr3_aa: CASSPAGDYGYTF; cdr3_nt: TGTGCCAGCTCACCAGCGGGGGACTATGGCTACACCTTC; j_call: TRBJ1-2; clone_size: -; d_call: -; v_call: TRBV18
cdr3_aa: CASSPAGTRYEQYF; cdr3_nt: TGTGCCAGCTCACCCGCCGGGACTAGGTACGAGCAGTACTTC; j_call: TRBJ2-7; clone_size: -; d_call: TRBD2; v_call: TRBV18
cdr3_aa: CASSATGGAGGYTF; cdr3_nt: TGTGCCAGCAGCGCCACAGGGGGCGCAGGTGGCTACACCTTC; j_call: TRBJ1-2; clone_size: -; d_call: TRBD1; v_call: TRBV6-1
cdr3_aa: CASSREGAVYGYTF; cdr3_nt: TGTGCCAGCAGTCGTGAGGGGGCAGTCTATGGCTACACCTTC; j_call: TRBJ1-2; clone_size: -; d_call: TRBD1; v_call: TRBV6-6
cdr3_aa: CASRYPGRRRSPLHF; cdr3_nt: TGTGCCAGCAGGTACCCAGGCAGGAGGCGGTCACCCCTCCACTTT; j_call: TRBJ1-6; clone_size: -; d_call: -; v_call: TRBV11-2
cdr3_aa: CASSDTGPATNEKLFF; cdr3_nt: TGTGCCAGCAGCGACACAGGGCCCGCAACTAATGAAAAACTGTTTTTT; j_call: TRBJ1-4; clone_size: -; d_call: -; v_call: TRBV27
cdr3_aa: CASSLRDTGGGYEQYF; cdr3_nt: TGTGCCAGCAGTTTACGGGACACGGGGGGGGGATACGAGCAGTACTTC; j_call: TRBJ2-7; clone_size: -; d_call: TRBD2; v_call: TRBV6-5
cdr3_aa: CASRGDRGLLNEQFF; cdr3_nt: TGTGCCAGCAGGGGAGACAGGGGGCTTCTGAATGAGCAGTTCTTC; j_call: TRBJ2-1; clone_size: -; d_call: TRBD1; v_call: TRBV6-1
cdr3_aa: CASSLLGQGGNEQYF; cdr3_nt: TGTGCCAGCAGTTTGCTGGGACAGGGCGGAAACGAGCAGTACTTC; j_call: TRBJ2-7; clone_size: -; d_call: TRBD1; v_call: TRBV28
cdr3_aa: CASSRGRGANSYEQYF; cdr3_nt: TGTGCCAGCAGCCGGGGGAGAGGGGCGAACTCCTACGAGCAGTACTTC; j_call: TRBJ2-7; clone_size: -; d_call: -; v_call: TRBV5-4
cdr3_aa: CASSPGLRVSYEQYF; cdr3_nt: TGCGCCAGCAGCCCGGGACTTAGGGTATCCTACGAGCAGTACTTC; j_call: TRBJ2-7; clone_size: -; d_call: -; v_call: TRBV5-1
cdr3_aa: CASSPLLTGIDGYTF; cdr3_nt: TGTGCCAGCTCACCACTTTTAACAGGGATTGATGGCTACACCTTC; j_call: TRBJ1-2; clone_size: -; d_call: -; v_call: TRBV18
cdr3_aa: CASSLSDYSNQPQHF; cdr3_nt: TGTGCCAGCAGCCTGAGTGACTATAGCAATCAGCCCCAGCATTTT; j_call: TRBJ1-5; clone_size: -; d_call: -; v_call: TRBV7-2
cdr3_aa: CASSFYRGLGNTEAFF; cdr3_nt: TGCGCCAGCAGCTTTTACAGGGGGCTAGGAAACACTGAAGCTTTCTTT; j_call: TRBJ1-1; clone_size: -; d_call: TRBD1; v_call: TRBV5-1
cdr3_aa: CASSFSGASSYNEQFF; cdr3_nt: TGTGCCAGCAGCTTTAGCGGGGCGAGCTCCTACAATGAGCAGTTCTTC; j_call: TRBJ2-1; clone_size: -; d_call: TRBD2; v_call: TRBV7-2
cdr3_aa: CATSSRLARSISGANVLTF; cdr3_nt: TGTGCCACCAGCAGCAGACTAGCGAGATCCATCTCTGGGGCCAACGTCCTGACTTTC; j_call: TRBJ2-6; clone_size: -; d_call: TRBD2; v_call: TRBV15
cdr3_aa: CASSLGGYEQYF; cdr3_nt: TGTGCCAGCAGCTTGGGCGGCTACGAGCAGTACTTC; j_call: TRBJ2-7; clone_size: -; d_call: -; v_call: TRBV5-6
cdr3_aa: CASSYSAGANYGYTF; cdr3_nt: TGTGCCAGCAGTTACTCGGCAGGGGCTAACTATGGCTACACCTTC; j_call: TRBJ1-2; clone_size: -; d_call: -; v_call: TRBV6-6
cdr3_aa: CASTGRLGLRYF; cdr3_nt: TGTGCCAGCACCGGACGCCTGGGGCTTAGATATTTT; j_call: TRBJ1-3; clone_size: -; d_call: -; v_call: TRBV28
cdr3_aa: CASSGGTGPGYNEQFF; cdr3_nt: TGTGCCAGCAGTGGGGGGACAGGGCCGGGGTACAATGAGCAGTTCTTC; j_call: TRBJ2-1; clone_size: -; d_call: TRBD1; v_call: TRBV2
cdr3_aa: CASSEGDRTRTDTQYF; cdr3_nt: TGCGCCAGCAGCGAAGGGGACAGGACACGCACAGATACGCAGTATTTT; j_call: TRBJ2-3; clone_size: -; d_call: TRBD1; v_call: TRBV5-1
cdr3_aa: CASSPRTGGWGEKLFF; cdr3_nt: TGTGCCAGCAGCCCTCGGACAGGGGGATGGGGTGAAAAACTGTTTTTT; j_call: TRBJ1-4; clone_size: -; d_call: TRBD1; v_call: TRBV9
cdr3_aa: CARQGITDTQYF; cdr3_nt: TGTGCCAGACAGGGTATCACAGATACGCAGTATTTT; j_call: TRBJ2-3; clone_size: -; d_call: -; v_call: TRBV2